The 17 T cell receptor beta chains in this list originate from one sample, sequenced in a study of cytomegalovirus exposure and HLA in healthy donors. Primers included in the PCR were 60 Vbeta and 13 Jbeta primers. Produced via immunoSEQ multiplex PCR; TCRdb's table is partial and in-frame only. The sample records around 130,000 clones, approximately 78% being singletons. Specimen: PBMCs. The receptors here all came from a man in his forties or fifties in good health and CMV-seronegative.

In its sample, this clone was seen a few times. The V call is TRBV11-2, the J call TRBJ1-3; 7 nucleotides agree with TRBD1. Germline assignment: CDR1 SGHAT and CDR2 FQNNGV. Trimming removed 4 bases from V and 0 bases from J; junction bases left unmatched: 3. CDR3 length: 15 residues. The CDR3 protein is CASSYGTVSGNTIYF. The CDR3 region has the DNA TGTGCCAGCAGCTACGGGACAGTCTCTGGAAACACCATATATTTT.

The rearrangement links TRBV2 to TRBJ1-1; 7 bases fit TRBD1. Trimming removed 7 bases from V and 1 base from J; junction bases left unmatched: 6. This CDR3 has 14 residues. CDR1 SNHLY and CDR2 FYNNEI come from the germline V gene. The CDR3: CASNRGLGNTEAFF. The CDR3 nucleotides are TGTGCCAGCAACAGGGGCTTGGGGAACACTGAAGCTTTCTTT.

The V call is TRBV7-2, the J call TRBJ2-1; D is possibly TRBD1 (6 bases). With 1 base removed from V and 6 bases from J, the gap between germline ends came to 16 bases. The CDR3 is 16 residues long. Germline loops: CDR1 SGHTA, CDR2 FQGNSA. The CDR3 here is CASSLVSGADVNEQFF. The DNA for the CDR3 is TGTGCCAGCAGCTTAGTTTCAGGGGCTGATGTCAATGAGCAGTTCTTC.

The chain employs TRBV5-1 and TRBJ2-2, with 8 nucleotides matching TRBD1. Germline CDR1 SGHRS, CDR2 YFSETQ. This CDR3 is built from 15 residues. The V segment lost 4 bases and the J segment 5 bases; nucleotides outside the gene matches: 7. CDR3 loop: CASSRGQGYTGELFF. Written as DNA, the CDR3 is TGCGCCAGCAGCCGCGGACAGGGTTATACCGGGGAGCTGTTTTTT.

This sequence joins TRBV7-9 and TRBJ1-1; maybe TRBD1 (5 bases). V lost 8 bases, J lost 1 base, and 5 bases lay in between. The CDR3 runs 11 residues. CDR1 and CDR2 (germline): SEHNR, FQNEAQ (reference sequence). The CDR3 loop reads CASQGNTEAFF. The CDR3 DNA follows: TGTGCCAGCCAGGGGAACACTGAAGCTTTCTTT.

V is TRBV6-5 and J is TRBJ2-7; a possible D gene is TRBD2 (7 bases). The CDR3 covers 15 residues. V lost 6 bases and J lost 3, with 18 bases in between. Germline values: CDR1 MNHEY, CDR2 SVGAGI. The CDR3 loop reads CASSLPRGGGYEQYF. The CDR3, as DNA: TGTGCCAGCAGCCTCCCCAGGGGAGGGGGCTACGAGCAGTACTTC.

This clone was counted a single time. The chain has TRBV28 and TRBJ2-1; tentatively, D is TRBD2 (5 bases). V lost 10 bases, J lost 8 bases, and 18 bases lay in between. Germline loops: CDR1 MDHEN, CDR2 SYDVKM. The CDR3 length is 13 residues. DNA of the CDR3: TGTGCCACCATAGGAGACGGGATCGATGAGCAGTTCTTC. Its translation is CATIGDGIDEQFF. Full variable domain (remainder filled in from reference TRBV28 and TRBJ2-1): DVKVTQSSRYLVKRTGEKVFLECVQDMDHENMFWYRQDPGLGLRLIYFSYDVKMKEKGDIPEGYSVSREKKERFSLILESASTNQTSMYLCATIGDGIDEQFFGPGTRLTVL.

This clone came up a few times. The chain joins TRBV16 to TRBJ2-1; D perhaps matches TRBD2 (6 bases). This CDR3 contains 15 residues. V lost 2 bases to trimming and J lost 7 bases, with 15 bases between them. Germline CDR1 KGHSY, CDR2 FQNENV. The CDR3 region is CASSQGALASNEQFF. As DNA, the CDR3 is TGTGCCAGCAGCCAAGGGGCACTAGCATCGAATGAGCAGTTCTTC.

The rearrangement joins TRBV19 to TRBJ1-5, with 8 bases matching TRBD1. V lost 9 bases to trimming and J lost 1 base; unmatched junction nucleotides: 5. Germline CDR1 and CDR2: LNHDA and SQIVND (reference sequence). This CDR3 is 14 amino acids long. Here the CDR3 reads CASQRTGSNQPQHF. The CDR3 region has the DNA TGTGCCAGCCAACGGACAGGGAGCAATCAGCCCCAGCATTTT.

The chain joins TRBV5-4 to TRBJ1-2; 7 bases fit TRBD1. This CDR3 comprises 14 residues. Per the germline V gene, CDR1 is SGHNT and CDR2 is YYREEE (reference sequence). V shed 0 bases, J shed 8 bases, and the junction held 7 bases outside the gene matches. The CDR3, as DNA: TGTGCCAGCAGCTTGGACAGGGGAATGGGAGGCTACACCTTC. Its translation: CASSLDRGMGGYTF. The complete variable domain, with remaining parts taken from reference TRBV5-4 and TRBJ1-2, reads ETGVTQSPTHLIKTRGQQVTLRCSSQSGHNTVSWYQQALGQGPQFIFQYYREEENGRGNFPPRFSGLQFPNYSSELNVNALELDDSALYLCASSLDRGMGGYTFGSGTRLTVV.

This clone was counted once. The chain couples TRBV18 to TRBJ2-4; tentative D call: TRBD1 (5 bases). Trimming shortened V by 2 bases and J by 1 base, and 15 bases separated the two germline ends. The CDR3 has 17 amino acids. Germline CDR1 reads KGHSH; CDR2 reads LQKENI. Here the CDR3 DNA reads TGTGCCAGCTCACCAAGGGGCTCTGGAGAGGCCAAAAACATTCAGTACTTC. This codes for CASSPRGSGEAKNIQYF.

This clone was seen a handful of times. A read error may produce the germline difference seen at one junction end. This chain joins TRBV7-7 and TRBJ2-6; a weak D match, TRBD1 (5 bases). This CDR3 spans 15 amino acids. Looked up from germline, CDR1 is SSHAT and CDR2 is FNYEAQ (reference sequence). CDR3: CASSLDLSGANGLTF. CDR3 coding DNA: TGTGCCAGCAGCTTAGACCTTTCTGGGGCCAACGGCCTGACTTTC.

The chain carries TRBV4-3 and TRBJ2-2; possibly TRBD2 for D (7 bases). Germline V CDR1 and CDR2: LGHNA, YSLEER. V was clipped by 0 bases and J by 0 bases, with 17 bases between them. The CDR3 totals 19 residues. In DNA, the CDR3 is TGCGCCAGCAGCCAAGATTTGAGGGGCGGGGGCGCGAACACCGGGGAGCTGTTTTTT. Translating gives CASSQDLRGGGANTGELFF.

The CDR3 nucleotides are TGCAGTGCTATCAGGGGGGAGACCCAGTACTTC. Residues: CSAIRGETQYF. V is TRBV20-1 and J is TRBJ2-5, with 7 positions matching TRBD1. CDR1 is DFQATT, CDR2 SNEGSKA, per germline (reference sequence). The trim removed 4 bases at V and 5 bases at J, leaving 1 base unmatched. The length of the CDR3 is 11 residues.

The chain employs TRBV5-4 and TRBJ1-6; 7 bases are shared with TRBD1. V dropped 3 bases and J dropped 9; count of bases not matched to a gene: 9. CDR1 is SGHNT, CDR2 YYREEE, per germline (reference sequence). The CDR3 covers 15 residues. The CDR3 is CASSSVGTVSSPLHF. As DNA, the CDR3 is TGTGCCAGCAGCTCAGTCGGGACAGTAAGTTCACCCCTCCACTTT.

This clone appeared a few times. J is TRBJ2-1 and V is TRBV5-4, with TRBD2 identical over 9 bases. This CDR3 is 16 amino acids long. From germline, CDR1 is SGHNT and CDR2 YYREEE (reference sequence). Trimming removed 4 bases from V and 1 base from J; junction bases left unmatched: 6. The CDR3 sequence: CASSPGTSRSYNEQFF. CDR3 in DNA: TGTGCCAGCAGCCCGGGGACTAGCCGATCCTACAATGAGCAGTTCTTC.

The CDR3 region has the DNA TGTGCCAGCAGCAAAACTAGCCGGTACGAGCAGTACTTC. Translation gives CASSKTSRYEQYF. The J gene is TRBJ2-7, the V gene TRBV27, with D perhaps TRBD2 (6 bases). Germline V gene data show CDR1 as MNHEY and CDR2 as SMNVEV (reference sequence). V was shortened by 6 bases and J by 4 bases, with 13 bases between the two germline ends. This CDR3 is built from 13 residues.